The 9 T cell receptor beta chains below come from one sample, sequenced in a study of CD8 T cells in ankylosing spondylitis (dated by TCRdb to 2015 to 2018). Library preparation employed 5' RACE. For sequencing, an Illumina HiSeq 2500 was employed. TCRdb applied fastp at Q25 and MiXCR to the public reads, then kept only in-frame beta chains. Rows matching on CDR3 protein sequence are summarized as one entry with the most common DNA and genes. The sample has a few hundred thousand distinct CDR3 sequences on record, about 18% of them singletons. The top ten constitute under 40% of the sample. Sequencing was carried out using blood, either unsorted or a sorted T cell fraction (not recorded which). The receptors were sampled from a male donor with ankylosing spondylitis or in good health (not recorded which).

This clonotype was seen a few times. This chain connects TRBV13 to TRBJ2-5; D call uncertain. The CDR3 spans 16 residues. Trimming took off 2 bases at V and 2 bases at J, with 15 bases between the two ends. Germline V lookup: CDR1 PRHDT, CDR2 FYEKMQ (reference sequence). The CDR3 protein is CASSLRVGIIQETQYF. In nucleotides, the CDR3 is TGTGCCAGCAGCTTAAGAGTCGGAATCATACAAGAGACCCAGTACTTC. The entire variable domain, with the rest obtained from reference TRBV13 and TRBJ2-5, is as follows: AAGVIQSPRHLIKEKRETATLKCYPIPRHDTVYWYQQGPGQDPQFLISFYEKMQSDKGSIPDRFSAQQFSDYHSELNMSSLELGDSALYFCASSLRVGIIQETQYFGPGTRLLVL.

The J gene is TRBJ1-4, the V gene TRBV12-3 or TRBV12-4; D may be TRBD1 (5 bases). V was pared by 7 bases and J by 1 base, with 13 bases between. CDR3 size: 15 residues. The CDR3, as DNA: TGTGCCAGCACCCTGGCGACAGTAACTAATGAAAAACTGTTTTTT. Translated: CASTLATVTNEKLFF.

There are a few counts of this clonotype. The chain joins TRBV29-1 to TRBJ2-7, with 9 bases fitting TRBD1. The germline CDR1 and CDR2 sequences are SQVTM and ANQGSEA. J was trimmed by 1 base and V by 7 bases; bases with no gene match: 8. This CDR3 has 14 residues. The CDR3, as DNA: TGCAGCGCCGCGGGACAGGGAGAATCCTACGAGCAGTACTTC. Amino acids: CSAAGQGESYEQYF.

This clonotype occurred a few times. The CDR3 region is CASSLLGHPQETQYF. Here the CDR3 DNA reads TGTGCCAGCAGCTTACTGGGACACCCCCAAGAGACCCAGTACTTC. The chain joins TRBV7-9 to TRBJ2-5, with a weak D call TRBD1 (6 bases). Trimming shortened V by 2 bases and J by 1 base, and 11 bases separated the two germline ends. From germline, CDR1 is SEHNR and CDR2 FQNEAQ (reference sequence). The CDR3 is 15 residues long.

This clonotype has more than one count but fewer than ten. The J gene is TRBJ2-1, the V gene TRBV4-1; 8 bases fit TRBD2. This CDR3 has 16 amino acids. Germline lookup yields CDR1 MGHRA and CDR2 YSYEKL. The V and J ends lost 3 bases and 6 bases, in that order; junction bases with no gene match: 10. CDR3 amino acids: CASSQLAGGVGNEQFF. CDR3 DNA: TGCGCCAGCAGCCAGCTAGCGGGCGGAGTGGGCAATGAGCAGTTCTTC.

V usage is TRBV4-1 and J usage is TRBJ2-7; the match to TRBD2 covers 8 bases. From germline, CDR1 is MGHRA and CDR2 YSYEKL. CDR3 length: 16 residues. With V trimmed by 2 bases and J by 6 bases, 12 bases remained unmatched. CDR3 in amino acids: CASSQPEGLGPLEQYF. The CDR3, as DNA: TGCGCCAGCAGCCAACCCGAGGGACTAGGCCCTCTCGAGCAGTACTTC.

The V gene is TRBV29-1, the J gene TRBJ2-1; TRBD2 aligns across 13 bases. J was trimmed by 3 bases and V by 5 bases; bases with no gene match: 7. The germline gives CDR1 SQVTM, CDR2 ANQGSEA. The CDR3 covers 16 residues. This chain's CDR3 is CSVTWTSGSVYNEQFF. The CDR3 region has the DNA TGCAGCGTTACCTGGACTAGCGGGAGTGTCTACAATGAGCAGTTCTTC.

This clonotype occurred many times. The V call is TRBV12-3 or TRBV12-4, the J call TRBJ1-1; 7 bases are shared with TRBD1. V shed 10 bases and J 1 base; nucleotides not matched to a gene: 6. This CDR3 spans 13 amino acids. The CDR3 sequence: CATTGDSNTEAFF. As DNA, the CDR3 is TGTGCCACCACAGGGGATTCGAACACTGAAGCTTTCTTT.

This clonotype was seen a few times. The chain employs TRBV29-1 and TRBJ2-7; 9 bases map to TRBD2. The CDR3 spans 16 residues. The V segment lost 2 bases and the J segment 6 bases; nucleotides outside the gene matches: 14. CDR1 is SQVTM and CDR2 is ANQGSEA in the germline V gene. The CDR3 protein is CSVEFSGSLISGEQYF. CDR3 nucleotides: TGCAGCGTTGAATTTAGCGGGAGTCTTATTTCTGGCGAGCAGTACTTC.